The 17 T cell receptor beta chains below were found in one sample sequenced in a study of shared clonotypes between healthy human individuals. The naive CD8 fraction comprised CD45RO-negative cells positively selected for CCR7 and excluded terminally differentiated effector memory CD45RA+ cells. Measured with immunoSEQ multiplex PCR; TCRdb has only the in-frame clones, and not every one. The sample lists around 1,900,000 clones, 85% to 95% occurring once. Sequencing input: naive CD8+ T cells from PBMCs. All receptors derive from a man between 18 and 29 years old in good health. Some clones in this sample may be carry-over from other donors' samples.

CDR3 loop: CASSVDPGGGTGELFF. CDR3 in DNA: TGTGCCAGCAGCGTAGACCCCGGGGGTGGAACCGGGGAGCTGTTTTTT. V usage is TRBV9 and J usage is TRBJ2-2; tentatively, D is TRBD2 (6 bases). The CDR3 is made up of 16 amino acids. The V gene lost 0 bases and the J gene lost 5 bases, with 14 bases spanning the gap. CDR1 SGDLS and CDR2 YYNGEE come from the germline V gene.

The genes are TRBV7-2 and TRBJ2-4; TRBD2 agrees at 9 bases. V shed 3 bases and J 8 bases; nucleotides not matched to a gene: 2. This CDR3 spans 13 amino acids. CDR1 and CDR2 (germline): SGHTA, FQGNSA. CDR3 loop: CASSFGGRDIQYF. The CDR3 DNA reads as TGTGCCAGCAGCTTCGGCGGGAGGGACATTCAGTACTTC.

The rearrangement joins TRBV9 to TRBJ2-1, with TRBD2 matching 11 bases. V trimming: 2 bases; J trimming: 10 bases; junction bases outside the gene matches: 8. CDR1 SGDLS and CDR2 YYNGEE come from the germline V gene. The CDR3 has 15 residues. CDR3 in amino acids: CASSVGVLAGEEQFF. The CDR3 nucleotides are TGTGCCAGCAGCGTCGGAGTACTAGCGGGAGAAGAGCAGTTCTTC. Filled out from reference TRBV9 and TRBJ2-1, the complete variable domain reads DSGVTQTPKHLITATGQRVTLRCSPRSGDLSVYWYQQSLDQGLQFLIQYYNGEERAKGNILERFSAQQFPDLHSELNLSSLELGDSALYFCASSVGVLAGEEQFFGPGTRLTVL.

The chain employs TRBV6-1 and TRBJ1-1, with D possibly being TRBD1 (6 bases). This CDR3 is 15 amino acids long. V was shortened by 5 bases and J by 5 bases, with 18 bases between the two germline ends. Germline CDR1 and CDR2: MNHNS and SASEGT. CDR3 nucleotides: TGTGCCAGCAGTTCCAGCCAGGGGCGTGGAACTGAAGCTTTCTTT. As protein: CASSSSQGRGTEAFF.

The rearrangement uses TRBV7-9 and TRBJ2-7; maybe TRBD2 (6 bases). This CDR3 is built from 16 residues. Trimming stripped 1 base from V and 2 bases from J, with 15 bases between. The germline V gene has CDR1 SEHNR and CDR2 FQNEAQ (reference sequence). Here the CDR3 reads CASSLGPGTPAYEQYF. For the CDR3, the DNA is TGTGCCAGCAGCTTAGGCCCCGGGACTCCAGCCTACGAGCAGTACTTC.

The chain carries TRBV5-5 and TRBJ1-4, with D hard to call. CDR1 and CDR2 (germline): SGHKS, YYEKEE (reference sequence). V lost 7 bases to trimming and J lost 3 bases, with 13 bases between them. The CDR3 is 14 amino acids. The CDR3 nucleotides are TGTGCCAGCGGCCGATCCGCCCCTAATGAAAAACTGTTTTTT. Translated: CASGRSAPNEKLFF.

This sequence joins TRBV19 and TRBJ2-7; no definite D call. Looked up from germline, CDR1 is LNHDA and CDR2 is SQIVND (reference sequence). V lost 1 base and J 3 bases, leaving 10 bases between the germline ends. The CDR3 covers 14 residues. CDR3: CASSIGGVGYEQYF. For the CDR3, the DNA is TGTGCCAGTAGTATAGGGGGTGTCGGCTACGAGCAGTACTTC. Together with reference TRBV19 and TRBJ2-7, the CDR3 gives the full variable domain: DGGITQSPKYLFRKEGQNVTLSCEQNLNHDAMYWYRQDPGQGLRLIYYSQIVNDFQKGDIAEGYSVSREKKESFPLTVTSAQKNPTAFYLCASSIGGVGYEQYFGPGTRLTVT.

This sequence joins TRBV12-5 and TRBJ2-3; D call uncertain. This CDR3 has 14 amino acids. V shed 4 bases and J shed 2 bases, with 10 bases lying between them. Germline V gene lookup returns CDR1 LGHNT and CDR2 FRNRAP. In DNA, the CDR3 is TGTGCTAGTGGTTCTGGTGGGTACACAGATACGCAGTATTTT. Translated: CASGSGGYTDTQYF.

The chain recombines TRBV28 with TRBJ2-2; D is ambiguous. CDR1 MDHEN and CDR2 SYDVKM come from the germline V gene. The CDR3 consists of 12 residues. V gave up 6 bases and J gave up 5 bases, with 7 bases separating them. As DNA, the CDR3 is TGTGCCAGCAGCCGACGAACCGGGGAGCTGTTTTTT. This translates into CASSRRTGELFF. Variable domain in full (rest from reference TRBV28 and TRBJ2-2): DVKVTQSSRYLVKRTGEKVFLECVQDMDHENMFWYRQDPGLGLRLIYFSYDVKMKEKGDIPEGYSVSREKKERFSLILESASTNQTSMYLCASSRRTGELFFGEGSRLTVL.

With respect to this clone: This sample also contains other DNA sequences that code for the same CDR3. The chain combines TRBV6-6 with TRBJ2-7; no definite D call. The V gene's germline CDR1 is MNHNY and CDR2 SVGAGI (reference sequence). The CDR3 sequence is 13 residues long. The germline V and J ends were trimmed by 0 bases and 2 bases, with 5 bases remaining between them. CDR3 residues: CASSYSSTYEQYF. In DNA, the CDR3 is TGTGCCAGCAGTTACTCGTCTACCTACGAGCAGTACTTC.

V gene TRBV4-3 combines with J gene TRBJ2-7; 13 bases match TRBD2. The CDR3 runs 15 residues. Germline lookup yields CDR1 LGHNA and CDR2 YSLEER. Trimming removed 1 base from V and 6 bases from J; junction bases left unmatched: 3. CDR3: CASSQGTSGSSEQYF. CDR3 bases: TGCGCCAGCAGCCAAGGGACTAGCGGGAGTTCCGAGCAGTACTTC.

This clone has just one count. The chain couples TRBV28 to TRBJ1-1; unclear D gene. The length of the CDR3 is 13 residues. Between the trimmed V and J ends, which lost 6 bases and 0 bases, there was a span of 8 bases. CDR1 is MDHEN and CDR2 is SYDVKM in the germline V gene. The CDR3 DNA is TGTGCCAGCAGACTATACTTGAACACTGAAGCTTTCTTT. Translating gives CASRLYLNTEAFF. Full variable domain (missing parts from reference TRBV28 and TRBJ1-1): DVKVTQSSRYLVKRTGEKVFLECVQDMDHENMFWYRQDPGLGLRLIYFSYDVKMKEKGDIPEGYSVSREKKERFSLILESASTNQTSMYLCASRLYLNTEAFFGQGTRLTVV.

This chain links TRBV14 with TRBJ2-3; TRBD2 aligns across 7 bases. Germline V gene data show CDR1 as SGHDN and CDR2 as FVKESK. CDR3 length: 17 amino acids. J gave up 2 bases and V 0 bases, and 8 bases lay outside the gene matches. For the CDR3, the DNA is TGTGCCAGCAGCCAAGATGTGTCGGGGGGACCCACAGATACGCAGTATTTT. This codes for CASSQDVSGGPTDTQYF. The full variable domain, with the rest looked up from reference TRBV14 and TRBJ2-3, is EAGVTQFPSHSVIEKGQTVTLRCDPISGHDNLYWYRRVMGKEIKFLLHFVKESKQDESGMPNNRFLAERTGGTYSTLKVQPAELEDSGVYFCASSQDVSGGPTDTQYFGPGTRLTVL.

The chain carries TRBV30 and TRBJ2-1; D is perhaps TRBD1 (5 bases). Germline V gene lookup returns CDR1 GTSNPN and CDR2 SVGIG (reference sequence). The CDR3 runs to 12 residues. Trimming stripped 3 bases from V and 11 bases from J, with 14 bases between. This CDR3 reads CAWSLGKGKQFF. As DNA, the CDR3 is TGTGCCTGGAGCCTGGGGAAGGGGAAGCAGTTCTTC. Full variable domain (rest looked up from reference TRBV30 and TRBJ2-1): SQTIHQWPATLVQPVGSPLSLECTVEGTSNPNLYWYRQAAGRGLQLLFYSVGIGQISSEVPQNLSASRPQDRQFILSSKKLLLSDSGFYLCAWSLGKGKQFFGPGTRLTVL.

Written as DNA, the CDR3 is TGTGCCAGCTCACCGGGGGCGTGGACTAGCGGCAATGAGCAGTTCTTC. Translation gives CASSPGAWTSGNEQFF. The rearrangement joins TRBV18 to TRBJ2-1; TRBD2 agrees at 10 bases. The V gene's germline CDR1 is KGHSH and CDR2 LQKENI. Trimming cost V 3 bases and J 6 bases; bases outside gene matches: 8. This CDR3 spans 16 amino acids. The full variable domain, completed using reference TRBV18 and TRBJ2-1, is NAGVMQNPRHLVRRRGQEARLRCSPMKGHSHVYWYRQLPEEGLKFMVYLQKENIIDESGMPKERFSAEFPKEGPSILRIQQVVRGDSAAYFCASSPGAWTSGNEQFFGPGTRLTVL.

The chain employs TRBV7-9 and TRBJ2-1; perhaps TRBD2 as D (6 bases). The CDR3 extends over 14 amino acids. V was shortened by 5 bases and J by 7 bases, with 15 bases between the two germline ends. Germline V CDR1 and CDR2: SEHNR, FQNEAQ (reference sequence). The CDR3 region has the DNA TGTGCCAGCAGCCCACGGACTATTGGGAATGAGCAGTTCTTC. Its translation is CASSPRTIGNEQFF.

The genes are TRBV5-1 and TRBJ2-7; D is tentatively TRBD1 or TRBD2 (5 bases each). CDR1 is SGHRS, CDR2 YFSETQ, per germline. V dropped 4 bases and J dropped 3 bases, with 14 bases sitting between them. The CDR3 runs 14 residues. The CDR3 here is CASSLGRMDYEQYF. CDR3 DNA: TGCGCCAGCAGCCTGGGACGGATGGACTACGAGCAGTACTTC.